This entry lists 10 T cell receptor beta chains sequenced from one sample in a study of read filtering for tumor transcriptome and immune sequencing. From 300 to 450 ng of RNA, a library with molecular barcoded alpha/delta and beta/gamma adaptors was made. From the reads, TCRdb called clonotypes with MiXCR, one entry per CDR3 protein. The sample lists some 40,000 distinct CDR3 sequences; about 10% were seen once. Sample: a population of CD138-negative cells sorted from bone marrow. The receptors originated from a donor over 35 with multiple myeloma.

This clonotype was detected ten times or more. The chain uses TRBV12-5 and TRBJ2-6; 8 nucleotides match TRBD1. CDR3 size: 20 residues. CDR1 and CDR2 (germline): LGHNT, FRNRAP. J was trimmed by 0 bases and V by 4 bases; bases with no gene match: 14. The CDR3 reads CASGSTGSRGPYSGANVLTF. The DNA for the CDR3 is TGTGCTAGTGGTTCGACCGGGAGCAGGGGGCCCTACTCTGGGGCCAACGTCCTGACTTTC.

This clonotype was observed a handful of times. This rearrangement joins TRBV5-6 to TRBJ1-5; tentatively, D is TRBD1 (6 bases). Per germline, CDR1 SGHDT and CDR2 YYEEEE. CDR3 length: 15 amino acids. Trimming cost V 3 bases and J 9 bases, with 19 bases left between them. The CDR3 spells CASSYRTERDRPQHF. CDR3 nucleotides: TGTGCCAGCAGCTATCGGACAGAGCGGGATCGGCCCCAGCATTTT. Combining the CDR3 with reference TRBV5-6 and TRBJ1-5 gives the whole variable domain DAGVTQSPTHLIKTRGQQVTLRCSPKSGHDTVSWYQQALGQGPQFIFQYYEEEERQRGNFPDRFSGHQFPNYSSELNVNALLLGDSALYLCASSYRTERDRPQHFGDGTRLSIL.

To note about this clonotype: It is likely a read error: a sequence one base away is far more abundant. V usage is TRBV7-2 and J usage is TRBJ2-1; D not resolved. The CDR3 runs 13 residues. CDR1 SGHTA and CDR2 FQGNSA come from the germline V gene. V lost 4 bases and J lost 6, with 10 bases in between. CDR3 loop: CASSSIWGNEQFF. CDR3 nucleotide sequence: TGTGCCAGCAGCTCTATTTGGGGCAATGAGCAGTTCTTC.

In its sample, this clonotype is medium-sized. The junction departs from germline at one end; a sequencing error may be responsible. V and J are TRBV10-2 and TRBJ2-1; D unresolved. CDR1 and CDR2 from the germline V gene are WSHSY and SAAADI. CDR3 length: 14 residues. The CDR3 DNA follows: TGCGCCACCAGTAATAAGCAGACCAACAATGAGCAGTTCTTC. Its translation is CATSNKQTNNEQFF.

This clonotype was recorded many times. The CDR3 region is CASSPSGRGREDTQYF. As DNA, the CDR3 is TGTGCCAGCAGCCCTAGTGGCAGGGGCCGGGAAGATACGCAGTATTTT. The V gene is TRBV7-9, the J gene TRBJ2-3, with D possibly TRBD1 on 6 matching bases. The CDR3 spans 16 residues. Trimming stripped 5 bases from V and 5 bases from J, with 20 bases between. CDR1 and CDR2 (germline): SEHNR, FQNEAQ (reference sequence).

This clonotype came up a few times. A much larger clone lies one base from this, so it may be a read error. The chain combines TRBV20-1 with TRBJ2-2; D gene unclear. CDR1 and CDR2 from the germline V gene are DFQATT and SNEGSKA (reference sequence). V gave up 4 bases and J gave up 7 bases, with 13 bases separating them. The CDR3 has 13 amino acids. The CDR3 nucleotides are TGCAGTGCTACACCCCAGTCTGGCGGGGAGCTGTTTTTT. The encoded protein is CSATPQSGGELFF.

This clonotype was counted ten times or more. The V call is TRBV20-1, the J call TRBJ1-2; D gene uncertain. In germline, CDR1 is DFQATT, CDR2 SNEGSKA (reference sequence). The CDR3 consists of 10 residues. V was clipped by 1 base and J by 13 bases, with 10 bases between them. CDR3 sequence (DNA): TGCAGTGCTAGAGGGCCACCCTTCACCTTC. It is translated as CSARGPPFTF.

This clonotype was picked up many times. The chain couples TRBV23-1 to TRBJ2-5; D uncertain. TRBV23-1 falls under the ORF class, with uncertain function. The CDR3 loop spans 13 amino acids. V was shortened by 2 bases and J by 3 bases, with 7 bases between the two germline ends. The CDR3: CASSQPIKETQYF. The CDR3 bases are TGCGCCAGCAGTCAACCAATTAAAGAGACCCAGTACTTC.

This clonotype was observed at least ten times. CDR3 sequence: CASTEYNEQFF. The CDR3 bases are TGTGCCAGCACCGAATACAATGAGCAGTTCTTC. This chain joins TRBV6-1 and TRBJ2-1; D ambiguous. The ends were cut back, 7 bases at V and 4 bases at J, with 5 bases in the middle. Germline V gene sequence: CDR1 MNHNS, CDR2 SASEGT. The CDR3 is 11 residues long.

This clonotype was found a few times. It may be a read error: a sequence one base away is much more abundant. The CDR3 does not end in the conserved phenylalanine or tryptophan, so this is likely a read error. The chain joins TRBV12-3 or TRBV12-4 to TRBJ2-3; tentative D call: TRBD2 (6 bases). V dropped 5 bases and J dropped 3 bases, with 15 bases sitting between them. The CDR3 loop spans 15 amino acids. In nucleotides, the CDR3 is TGTGCCAGCAGTCCCCGACTAGATTCAACAGATACGCAGTATTCT. Encoded protein: CASSPRLDSTDTQYS.